The present T cell receptor beta chain was sequenced within a study of blood T cell repertoires in COVID-19. Study background: Nucleic acid was either cDNA or gDNA, and it came from T cells, B-cell-depleted T cells, or PBMCs.

The CDR3 totals 13 residues. Germline V lookup: CDR1 MNHEY, CDR2 SVGAGI. J gave up 6 bases and V 8 bases, and 3 bases lay outside the gene matches. Original processing notes: It was from reference gene primer amplification that nucleated cell counts were estimated. Produced via immunoSEQ multiplex PCR; TCRdb's table is partial and in-frame only. Clone size and the V and J calls come from that table; the DNA yielded D and trimming. The profile shows about 130,000 clones, around 87% of them singletons. This sequence was found in a woman aged 60-70 years with acute or convalescent COVID-19. The rearrangement uses TRBV6-5 and TRBJ2-2; 10 bases match TRBD1. The sample taken for sequencing was peripheral blood. The CDR3 nucleotides are TGTGCCAGCGGCGACAGGGGGCCCGGGGAGCTGTTTTTT. Protein product: CASGDRGPGELFF.